This T cell receptor beta chain was identified during a study of cytomegalovirus exposure and HLA in healthy donors. In germline, CDR1 is LNHDA, CDR2 SQIVND (reference sequence). V was trimmed by 2 bases and J by 4 bases, leaving 14 bases between them. CDR3 length equals 15 residues. Overall study results and limits: Cytomegalovirus association was listed for approximately 150 TCR beta chains. In a later analysis, TCR beta V- and J-gene trimming showed a link to a missense DCLRE1C variant.

As for this clone: Its antigen remains unknown.

The PCR had 60 Vbeta and 13 Jbeta primers. Sequencing used immunoSEQ multiplex PCR; TCRdb keeps in-frame clones, though not all of them. Of about 200,000 clones listed, roughly 80% are singletons. The chain joins TRBV19 to TRBJ1-1; maybe TRBD1 (5 bases). The source material was PBMCs. This TCR was sampled from a girl under 10 years old in good health and CMV-seronegative. The CDR3 DNA is TGTGCCAGTAGTATATACAACAGGAGGGGCACTGAAGCTTTCTTT. This encodes CASSIYNRRGTEAFF.